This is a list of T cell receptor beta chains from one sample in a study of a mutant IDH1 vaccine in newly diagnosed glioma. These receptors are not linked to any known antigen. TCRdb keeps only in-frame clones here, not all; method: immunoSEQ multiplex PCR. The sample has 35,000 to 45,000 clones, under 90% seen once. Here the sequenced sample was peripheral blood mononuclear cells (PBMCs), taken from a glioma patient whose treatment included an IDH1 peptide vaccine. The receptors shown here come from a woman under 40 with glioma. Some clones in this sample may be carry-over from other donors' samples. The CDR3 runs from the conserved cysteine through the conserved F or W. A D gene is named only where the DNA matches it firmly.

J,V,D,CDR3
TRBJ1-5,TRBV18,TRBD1,CASSAQGLQPQHF
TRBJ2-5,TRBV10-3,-,CAIRARDQETQYF
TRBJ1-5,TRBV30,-,CAWSVQGSSNQPQHF
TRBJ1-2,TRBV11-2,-,CASSFGGANYGYTF
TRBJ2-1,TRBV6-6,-,CASSTTGRVGNEQFF
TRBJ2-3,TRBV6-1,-,CASSEVAGDTQYF
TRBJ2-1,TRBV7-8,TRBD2,CASSRGLGNEQFF
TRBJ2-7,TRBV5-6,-,CASSLQGPEQYF
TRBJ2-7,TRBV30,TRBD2,CAWSRLAGGPRQYF
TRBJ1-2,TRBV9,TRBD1,CASSVQGAGYTF
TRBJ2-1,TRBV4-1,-,CASSQVDMGLYSYNEQFF
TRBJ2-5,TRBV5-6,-,CASSPLRAQETQYF
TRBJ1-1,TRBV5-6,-,CASRTQRRLNTEAFF
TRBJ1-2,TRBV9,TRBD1,CASSPMTGVGHTF
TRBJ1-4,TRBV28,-,CASSPFIGASPTNEKLFF
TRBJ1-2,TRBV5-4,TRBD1,CASSLADRVWGGYTF
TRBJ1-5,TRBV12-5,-,CASGFEGHQPQHF
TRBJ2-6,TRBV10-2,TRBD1,CASSQTGGASGANVLTF
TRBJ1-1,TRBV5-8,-,CASSRGTGNTEAFF
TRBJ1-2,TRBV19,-,CASTDSFYGYTF
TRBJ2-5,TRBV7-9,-,CASSLGATTPLFQETQYF
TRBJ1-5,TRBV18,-,CASSPTSGNQPQHF
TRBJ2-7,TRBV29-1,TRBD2,CSALGLAGVGEQYF
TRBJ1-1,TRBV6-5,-,CASSLGRGTEAFF
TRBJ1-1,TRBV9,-,CASSVSMIGAEAFF
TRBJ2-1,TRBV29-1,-,CSVGGKGLQGNEQFF
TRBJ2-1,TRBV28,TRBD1,CASRVDREPYNEQFF
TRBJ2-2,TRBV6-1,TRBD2,CASSEWGGRSGTGELFF
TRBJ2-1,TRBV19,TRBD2,CASRGTSGAYNEQFF
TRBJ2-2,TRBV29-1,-,CSVGPRGTGELFF
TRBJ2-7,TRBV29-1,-,CSVRNRDTYEQYF
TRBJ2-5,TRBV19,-,CASSIEGAQETQYF
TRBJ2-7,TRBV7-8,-,CASSLGEAYEQYF
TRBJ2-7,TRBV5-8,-,CASSFKKRSYEQYF
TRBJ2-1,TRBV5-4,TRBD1,CASSSTGSVNEQFF
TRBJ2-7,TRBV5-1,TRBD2,CASSFISGNTYEQYF
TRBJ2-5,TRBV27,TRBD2,CASRGRGTSGLKTQYF
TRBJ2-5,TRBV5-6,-,CASSLAGTAEETQYF
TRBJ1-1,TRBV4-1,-,CASSQDTYRGQDTEAFF
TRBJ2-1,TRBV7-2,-,CASSLVVARSYNEQFF
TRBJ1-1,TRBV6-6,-,CASCTATEAFF